Listed below are T cell receptor beta chains from one sample, sequenced in a study of T cell repertoires in cytomegalovirus infection. From the reads, TCRdb called clonotypes with MiXCR, one entry per CDR3 protein. The sample includes roughly 600,000 distinct CDR3 sequences, 20% to 30% seen only once; the top ten take around 7.6%. Sequenced input: CD8+ T cells from PBMCs. The receptor source for this set is a human donor in good health (CMV status not recorded). Some clones in this sample may be carry-over from other donors' samples. The CDR3 runs from the conserved cysteine through the conserved F or W. Each record gives: J gene, V gene, D gene, clone size, CDR3 protein, CDR3 DNA. The D gene is left open where the match is weak. Only part of the rows carry a size: once, few, many, or a class if the clone is expanded.

TRBJ1-5,TRBV19,NA,NA,CASRPLSGSSNQPQHF,TGTGCCAGTAGGCCCCTCTCCGGGTCTAGCAATCAGCCCCAGCATTTT
TRBJ2-1,TRBV6-5,TRBD2,NA,CASSYFAGGPHNEQFF,TGTGCCAGCAGTTACTTCGCGGGGGGGCCCCACAATGAGCAGTTCTTC
TRBJ2-7,TRBV10-3,NA,NA,CAITIGLTYEQYF,TGTGCCATCACGATAGGGTTAACCTACGAGCAGTACTTC
TRBJ2-3,TRBV5-6,TRBD2,few,CASSLTSVTDTQYF,TGTGCCAGCAGCTTGACTAGCGTCACAGATACGCAGTATTTT
TRBJ2-1,TRBV7-6,NA,few,CASTLRRDEQFF,TGTGCCAGCACTCTCAGAAGGGATGAGCAGTTCTTC
TRBJ1-1,TRBV10-3,NA,NA,CAIQTGAEAFF,TGTGCCATACAGACAGGCGCTGAAGCTTTCTTT
TRBJ2-1,TRBV28,TRBD2,many,CASSFFWVASGGFNEQFF,TGTGCCAGCAGTTTTTTTTGGGTGGCTAGCGGGGGGTTTAATGAGCAGTTCTTC
TRBJ1-2,TRBV7-8,NA,many,CASSLDEGRNYGYTF,TGTGCCAGCAGCTTAGATGAGGGGAGGAACTATGGCTACACCTTC
TRBJ2-7,TRBV4-1,NA,many,CASSQGTADIYEQYF,TGCGCCAGCAGCCAGGGGACCGCCGATATCTACGAGCAGTACTTC
TRBJ2-2,TRBV19,NA,NA,CASSRVFRNTGELFF,TGTGCCAGTAGCAGGGTTTTCCGGAACACCGGGGAGCTGTTTTTT
TRBJ2-3,TRBV9,NA,few,CASSVGEDTQYF,TGTGCCAGCAGCGTAGGAGAGGATACGCAGTATTTT
TRBJ1-2,TRBV7-9,NA,few,CASSQRTGASLYGYTF,TGTGCCAGCAGCCAACGGACGGGGGCGTCCCTCTATGGCTACACCTTC
TRBJ1-6,TRBV7-6,NA,many,CASSLEGLDPPLHF,TGTGCCAGCAGCTTAGAGGGGCTCGATCCACCCCTCCACTTT
TRBJ2-3,TRBV5-5,TRBD1,NA,CASSLRGRPADTQYF,TGTGCCAGCAGCTTGAGGGGGCGCCCCGCAGATACGCAGTATTTT
TRBJ2-5,TRBV6-2/TRBV6-3,NA,many,CASSYPPTQYF,TGTGCCAGCAGTTACCCCCCGACCCAGTACTTC
TRBJ1-4,TRBV7-9,TRBD1,few,CASSLKGAGPNEKLFF,TGTGCCAGCAGCTTGAAGGGGGCAGGGCCTAATGAAAAACTGTTTTTT
TRBJ2-3,TRBV6-5,NA,NA,CASSYGTEATQYF,TGTGCCAGCAGTTACGGAACGGAGGCTACGCAGTATTTT
TRBJ2-5,TRBV7-8,TRBD2,NA,CASSSSTSGGETQYF,TGTGCCAGCAGCTCCTCGACTAGCGGGGGAGAGACCCAGTACTTC
TRBJ1-4,TRBV7-6,NA,many,CASSSRATEEKLFF,TGTGCCAGCAGTTCCAGGGCGACGGAGGAAAAACTGTTTTTT
TRBJ1-1,TRBV6-2/TRBV6-3,TRBD1,NA,CASSWTGGESEAFF,TGTGCCAGCAGCTGGACAGGGGGCGAGTCTGAAGCTTTCTTT
TRBJ2-1,TRBV6-2/TRBV6-3,NA,few,CASSKKGSGGARDNEQFF,TGTGCCAGCAGTAAGAAAGGGTCGGGCGGGGCCCGTGACAATGAGCAGTTCTTC
TRBJ2-5,TRBV29-1,NA,NA,CSVVVETQYF,TGCAGCGTTGTAGTGGAGACCCAGTACTTC
TRBJ2-7,TRBV25-1,TRBD1,many,CASRASGTDNYEQYF,TGTGCCAGCAGAGCCTCTGGGACAGATAACTACGAGCAGTACTTC
TRBJ2-3,TRBV12-3/TRBV12-4,NA,few,CASSPRTRPDTQYF,TGTGCCAGCAGTCCCCGGACACGTCCAGATACGCAGTATTTT
TRBJ2-3,TRBV5-6,NA,NA,CASSLPGYTDTQYF,TGTGCCAGCAGCTTACCGGGTTACACAGATACGCAGTATTTT
TRBJ2-5,TRBV28,TRBD2,few,CASSQGLVLETQYF,TGTGCCAGCAGTCAAGGACTAGTCCTGGAGACCCAGTACTTC
TRBJ2-5,TRBV14,TRBD2,few,CASSHYLAGDETQYF,TGTGCCAGCAGCCACTATCTAGCGGGGGATGAGACCCAGTACTTC
TRBJ2-1,TRBV28,NA,NA,CASSVQGFNEQFF,TGTGCCAGCAGTGTCCAAGGATTCAATGAGCAGTTCTTC
TRBJ2-1,TRBV20-1,NA,NA,CSVGRGNEQFF,TGCAGTGTTGGACGGGGGAATGAGCAGTTCTTC
TRBJ1-1,TRBV19,NA,few,CASSMGRGTEAFF,TGTGCCAGTAGTATGGGGAGGGGCACTGAAGCTTTCTTT
TRBJ2-3,TRBV28,TRBD2,many,CASSSLYLAGAPTDTQYF,TGTGCCAGCAGTTCCCTGTATCTAGCGGGGGCCCCCACAGATACGCAGTATTTT
TRBJ2-3,TRBV19,TRBD2,few,CASSIVLEGLAGPRPTDTQYF,TGTGCCAGTAGTATAGTCCTCGAGGGACTAGCGGGTCCCCGACCCACAGATACGCAGTATTTT
TRBJ2-3,TRBV29-1,TRBD2,NA,CSVVWVGTSGGDTQYF,TGCAGCGTTGTCTGGGTAGGGACTAGCGGGGGTGATACGCAGTATTTT
TRBJ2-7,TRBV10-3,NA,NA,CAISERTGVSYEQYF,TGTGCCATCAGTGAGAGAACAGGTGTCTCCTACGAGCAGTACTTC
TRBJ2-1,TRBV7-6,NA,once,CASSLGAGAGSYNEQFF,TGTGCCAGCAGCTTAGGGGCGGGGGCCGGAAGCTACAATGAGCAGTTCTTC